One and the same sample provided the 27 T cell receptor beta chains below, sequenced in a study of cytomegalovirus exposure and HLA in healthy donors. The PCR had 60 Vbeta and 13 Jbeta primers. Produced via immunoSEQ multiplex PCR; TCRdb's table is partial and in-frame only. Of 100,000 to 150,000 clones listed, 65% to 90% are singletons. Sequenced input: PBMCs. The receptors stem from a girl aged 2 to 9 in good health and CMV-seronegative.

This clone was seen more than once but under ten times. The CDR3 loop is CASSLGWEGGTRNTQYF. CDR3 bases: TGTGCCAGCAGTTTAGGTTGGGAGGGTGGCACGAGGAATACGCAGTATTTT. This chain uses TRBV27 with TRBJ2-3; TRBD2 aligns across 7 bases. Germline assignment: CDR1 MNHEY and CDR2 SMNVEV (reference sequence). The CDR3 sequence is 17 residues long. V shed 2 bases, J shed 7 bases, and the junction held 15 bases outside the gene matches.

This rearrangement joins TRBV7-9 to TRBJ2-3, with 9 bases identical to TRBD1. This CDR3 is built from 14 residues. Germline CDR1 and CDR2: SEHNR and FQNEAQ (reference sequence). V dropped 1 base and J dropped 5; count of bases not matched to a gene: 1. CDR3 nucleotide sequence: TGTGCCAGCAGCTTAGGGGGACAGGGAGATACGCAGTATTTT. Translated, it gives CASSLGGQGDTQYF.

To note about this clone: At one boundary the junction diverges from the germline segment, which might be a read error. The sample has other DNA sequences that encode this CDR3 too. The rearrangement links TRBV7-9 to TRBJ2-5, with a weak D call TRBD1 (6 bases). There are 14 residues in the CDR3. CDR1 and CDR2 (germline): SEHNR, FQNEAQ (reference sequence). The CDR3 DNA sequence: TGTGCTAGCAGCTTAGATGGGACACAAGAGACCCAGTACTTC. Translating gives CASSLDGTQETQYF.

The chain is built from TRBV9 and TRBJ1-6; 8 nucleotides align to TRBD1. The trim removed 3 bases at V and 8 bases at J, leaving 4 bases unmatched. Germline CDR1 SGDLS, CDR2 YYNGEE. The CDR3 totals 14 residues. The CDR3 bases are TGTGCCAGCAGCGCCCAGACAGGGGATTCACCCCTCCACTTT. Its protein product is CASSAQTGDSPLHF.

The rearrangement joins TRBV19 to TRBJ1-1, with 7 bases lining up with TRBD1. The CDR3 loop spans 15 amino acids. Trimming took 7 bases from V and 0 from J; bases not matched to a gene: 8. Germline assignment: CDR1 LNHDA and CDR2 SQIVND (reference sequence). CDR3 amino acids: CASTGGVWMNTEAFF. The CDR3 nucleotides read TGTGCCAGTACAGGGGGAGTGTGGATGAACACTGAAGCTTTCTTT.

The chain has TRBV5-6 and TRBJ1-2; D is unclear. V was pared by 4 bases and J by 8 bases, with 18 bases between. This CDR3 comprises 14 residues. Germline CDR1 and CDR2: SGHDT and YYEEEE. The CDR3 sequence: CASSDLAGVGGYTF. The CDR3, as DNA: TGTGCCAGCAGCGACCTCGCCGGGGTTGGGGGCTACACCTTC.

Only one count was recorded for this clone. V gene TRBV21-1 combines with J gene TRBJ1-1. TRBV21-1 is described as a pseudogene. CDR3 length: 9 residues. This CDR3 reads CASTWTLHF. CDR3 in DNA: TGTGCCAGCACCTGGACTCTGCATTTT.

The chain employs TRBV7-8 and TRBJ2-5, with TRBD1 identical over 8 bases. Near its end, the DNA agrees better with TRBJ2-7, so the J call may be wrong. Germline V lookup: CDR1 SGHVS, CDR2 FQNEAQ. CDR3 length: 17 amino acids. The CDR3 coding sequence is TGTGCCAGCAGCTTACCACGAGGTGGACAGGGTGGCTACGAGCAGTACTTC. Its protein is CASSLPRGGQGGYEQYF.

The rearrangement uses TRBV5-1 and TRBJ2-5; 10 bases are shared with TRBD2. Germline V gives CDR1 SGHRS, CDR2 YFSETQ. There are 16 residues in the CDR3. V lost 1 base and J lost 2; bases outside the gene matches: 5. DNA of the CDR3: TGCGCCAGCAGCTTGCCTAGCGGGGGTCCACAAGAGACCCAGTACTTC. Its protein is CASSLPSGGPQETQYF.

The J gene is TRBJ2-5, the V gene TRBV7-9; 9 nucleotides align to TRBD1. The CDR3 is made up of 15 amino acids. Germline assignment: CDR1 SEHNR and CDR2 FQNEAQ (reference sequence). The V segment lost 2 bases and the J segment 5 bases; nucleotides outside the gene matches: 6. As DNA, the CDR3 is TGTGCCAGCAGCTTACTTACAGGGGGCGGGGAGACCCAGTACTTC. As protein: CASSLLTGGGETQYF.

The chain carries TRBV18 and TRBJ2-7; 7 bases line up with TRBD2. CDR3 length equals 15 residues. Germline V gene data show CDR1 as KGHSH and CDR2 as LQKENI. V dropped 4 bases and J dropped 6; count of bases not matched to a gene: 12. The CDR3 sequence is CASSLGTMIGAEQYF. CDR3 bases: TGTGCCAGCTCACTCGGGACTATGATAGGCGCCGAGCAGTACTTC.

This clone came up a few times. The chain recombines TRBV30 with TRBJ2-5, with D unresolved. The DNA end lines up better with TRBJ2-7; the J call may be wrong. Germline CDR1 reads GTSNPN; CDR2 reads SVGIG (reference sequence). The CDR3 runs to 15 residues. DNA for the CDR3: TGTGCCTGGAGTGTACCACGTAGTGACTCCTACGAGCAGTACTTC. It specifies CAWSVPRSDSYEQYF.

This clone has a single count. The chain employs TRBV30 and TRBJ2-5; D is perhaps TRBD2 (6 bases). The end of the DNA is better explained by TRBJ2-7, so the J call may be wrong. This CDR3 contains 14 residues. Germline-derived CDR1 and CDR2 are GTSNPN and SVGIG (reference sequence). DNA for the CDR3: TGTGCCTGGAGTGACGGACTAAGGGTTTACGAGCAGTACTTC. Amino acid sequence: CAWSDGLRVYEQYF.

The V and J genes are TRBV5-1 and TRBJ2-3; the D gene is possibly TRBD2 (6 bases). Trimming took off 4 bases at V and 0 bases at J, with 12 bases between the two ends. Germline V lookup: CDR1 SGHRS, CDR2 YFSETQ. This CDR3 has 15 amino acids. As DNA, the CDR3 is TGCGCCAGCAGCCTCCGGAGGGCTAGCACAGATACGCAGTATTTT. Residues: CASSLRRASTDTQYF.

The chain combines TRBV7-6 with TRBJ2-1; TRBD2 agrees at 15 bases. CDR1 is SGHVS, CDR2 FNYEAQ, per germline. The CDR3 spans 19 residues. V was clipped by 0 bases and J by 3 bases; unmatched bases: 6. The DNA for the CDR3 is TGTGCCAGCAGCTTAGCGCCGGGACTAGCGGGGGGCCACTACAATGAGCAGTTCTTC. It is translated as CASSLAPGLAGGHYNEQFF.

J is TRBJ2-7 and V is TRBV5-1, with 7 positions matching TRBD1. CDR3 size: 15 residues. The V gene's germline CDR1 is SGHRS and CDR2 YFSETQ. After removal of 5 bases from V and 2 bases from J, the junction contained 10 bases not matched to a gene. The CDR3 is CASRLGAGTAYEQYF. As DNA, the CDR3 is TGCGCCAGCAGACTGGGGGCCGGGACAGCCTACGAGCAGTACTTC. The complete variable domain, with remaining parts taken from reference TRBV5-1 and TRBJ2-7, reads KAGVTQTPRYLIKTRGQQVTLSCSPISGHRSVSWYQQTPGQGLQFLFEYFSETQRNKGNFPGRFSGRQFSNSRSEMNVSTLELGDSALYLCASRLGAGTAYEQYFGPGTRLTVT.

This rearrangement joins TRBV28 to TRBJ2-7; 8 bases fit TRBD1. Germline CDR1 MDHEN, CDR2 SYDVKM. The length of the CDR3 is 16 residues. The V gene end was trimmed by 3 bases and the J gene end by 4 bases; junction bases not matched to a gene: 11. The CDR3 loop reads CASSFRFAGGDYEQYF. The CDR3 coding sequence is TGTGCCAGCAGTTTTAGGTTCGCAGGGGGCGATTACGAGCAGTACTTC.

This chain connects TRBV29-1 to TRBJ2-7; D possibly corresponds to TRBD2 (5 bases). V lost 4 bases and J lost 3, with 10 bases in between. This CDR3 has 12 residues. In germline, CDR1 is SQVTM, CDR2 ANQGSEA. The CDR3 region is CSVVAGGYEQYF. The CDR3 region has the DNA TGCAGCGTTGTCGCGGGTGGCTACGAGCAGTACTTC.

The chain links TRBV5-4 to TRBJ2-3; possible D gene TRBD1, 6 bases. The CDR3 covers 15 residues. Germline V gene sequence: CDR1 SGHNT, CDR2 YYREEE (reference sequence). Trimming left V 1 base short and J 6 bases short, with 15 bases between. The CDR3 spells CASSLRGTGRDTQYF. The CDR3 DNA reads as TGTGCCAGCAGCTTGAGGGGGACGGGTAGGGATACGCAGTATTTT.

J is TRBJ2-7 and V is TRBV30; D is uncertain. V was clipped by 3 bases and J by 5 bases, with 8 bases between them. From germline, CDR1 is GTSNPN and CDR2 SVGIG (reference sequence). There are 11 residues in the CDR3. This chain's CDR3 is CAWSPENEQYF. The CDR3 region has the DNA TGTGCCTGGAGCCCGGAGAACGAGCAGTACTTC. Combining the CDR3 with reference TRBV30 and TRBJ2-7 gives the whole variable domain SQTIHQWPATLVQPVGSPLSLECTVEGTSNPNLYWYRQAAGRGLQLLFYSVGIGQISSEVPQNLSASRPQDRQFILSSKKLLLSDSGFYLCAWSPENEQYFGPGTRLTVT.

The chain recombines TRBV2 with TRBJ2-1; 12 bases are shared with TRBD2. With 7 bases clipped from V and 4 bases from J, the junction kept 2 bases outside the gene matches. CDR1 is SNHLY and CDR2 is FYNNEI in the germline V gene. CDR3 length: 14 residues. CDR3 in amino acids: CASIGTSGYNEQFF. CDR3 nucleotides: TGTGCCAGCATAGGGACTAGCGGGTACAATGAGCAGTTCTTC.

The rearrangement joins TRBV29-1 to TRBJ1-3; tentatively, D is TRBD1 (5 bases). Trimming took 7 bases from V and 4 from J, leaving 14 bases between them. Germline CDR1 and CDR2: SQVTM and ANQGSEA. CDR3 length equals 13 residues. The CDR3 is CSGVAGQGNTIYF. CDR3 DNA: TGCAGCGGCGTCGCAGGGCAAGGAAACACCATATATTTT.

This chain links TRBV30 with TRBJ2-6; D not certain. The length of the CDR3 is 14 residues. Trimming stripped 2 bases from V and 0 bases from J, with 5 bases between. Germline loops: CDR1 GTSNPN, CDR2 SVGIG (reference sequence). CDR3 loop: CAWSTGSGANVLTF. CDR3 coding DNA: TGTGCCTGGAGTACGGGCTCTGGGGCCAACGTCCTGACTTTC.

This chain uses TRBV7-3 with TRBJ2-1; the D gene is possibly TRBD1 (6 bases). V dropped 1 base and J dropped 5 bases, with 6 bases sitting between them. Germline assignment: CDR1 SGHTA and CDR2 FQGTGA. This CDR3 has 13 residues. CDR3 nucleotide sequence: TGTGCCAGCAGCTTAAACAGGGACAATGAGCAGTTCTTC. This encodes CASSLNRDNEQFF.

The rearrangement uses TRBV7-9 and TRBJ2-2; 7 bases are a match to TRBD2. This CDR3 spans 16 amino acids. J was trimmed by 4 bases and V by 1 base; bases with no gene match: 6. Germline values: CDR1 SEHNR, CDR2 FQNEAQ (reference sequence). The CDR3 loop reads CASSLGAGATTGELFF. In DNA, the CDR3 is TGTGCCAGCAGCTTAGGCGCGGGAGCGACCACCGGGGAGCTGTTTTTT.

This chain uses TRBV10-2 with TRBJ1-5; D perhaps matches TRBD1 (6 bases). V dropped 3 bases and J dropped 5 bases, with 17 bases sitting between them. Per germline, CDR1 WSHSY and CDR2 SAAADI. The CDR3 spans 16 residues. The CDR3 loop is CASSDGGLGGHQPQHF. As DNA, the CDR3 is TGCGCCAGCAGTGATGGAGGCTTGGGGGGGCATCAGCCCCAGCATTTT.

This clone has a single count. The chain has TRBV6-1 and TRBJ2-7, with TRBD2 as a possible D gene (5 bases). Germline V gene sequence: CDR1 MNHNS, CDR2 SASEGT. This CDR3 region has 11 residues. V gave up 7 bases and J gave up 2 bases, with 6 bases separating them. The CDR3 sequence is CASTGTYEQYF. CDR3 in DNA: TGTGCCAGCACGGGAACCTACGAGCAGTACTTC.